The 10 T cell receptor beta chains below were found in one sample sequenced in a study of T cells in Graves' hyperthyroidism and ophthalmopathy. There were TCR beta CDR3 regions amplified from RNA transcripts. An initial round of RT-PCR targeting the TCR CDR3 relied on the HTBI primer set. TCRdb ran MiXCR on the multiplex PCR reads and lists one entry per CDR3 protein. The sample shows a few hundred thousand distinct CDR3 sequences, about a fifth of them seen only once. The sample comprised blood. These receptors were collected from a man aged 18 to 29 with Graves' hyperthyroidism.

A remark on this clonotype: This CDR3 fails to terminate in the conserved phenylalanine or tryptophan, so it likely reflects a read error. V is TRBV11-2 and J is TRBJ2-7, with 9 bases lining up with TRBD1. In germline, CDR1 is SGHAT, CDR2 FQNNGV. V trimming: 4 bases; J trimming: 3 bases; junction bases outside the gene matches: 7. This CDR3 contains 15 residues. This CDR3 is CASSSPKTGGYEQYY. In DNA, the CDR3 is TGTGCCAGCAGCTCTCCTAAGACAGGGGGCTACGAGCAGTACTAC.

Ten or more counts support this clonotype. The genes are TRBV12-3 or TRBV12-4 and TRBJ1-1; D might be TRBD1 (5 bases). The CDR3 is 13 amino acids. V was clipped by 1 base and J by 6 bases, with 9 bases between them. The DNA for the CDR3 is TGTGCCAGCAGTTTAGGACAGCCCCCTGAAGCTTTCTTT. It specifies CASSLGQPPEAFF.

This clonotype was seen repeatedly, ten times or more. The V call is TRBV20-1, the J call TRBJ2-7; TRBD1 might be the D (5 bases). The CDR3 contains 13 residues. Trimming left V 7 bases short and J 6 bases short, with 19 bases between. Germline CDR1 DFQATT, CDR2 SNEGSKA (reference sequence). DNA of the CDR3: TGCAGTGGGTCGGATCCAACAGGTCTCGAGCAGTACTTC. It yields the protein CSGSDPTGLEQYF.

Ten or more counts support this clonotype. The genes are TRBV19 and TRBJ1-2; D gene unclear. The CDR3 is 15 residues long. The V end was cut by 3 bases, the J end by 4 bases, with 15 bases between. Germline V lookup: CDR1 LNHDA, CDR2 SQIVND (reference sequence). The CDR3 DNA reads as TGTGCCAGTAGTATGACCCCCTCTCCAATCTATGGCTACACCTTC. Its protein is CASSMTPSPIYGYTF.

The chain recombines TRBV19 with TRBJ1-2; D remains ambiguous. The CDR3 length is 17 residues. Trimming shortened V by 0 bases and J by 1 base, and 15 bases separated the two germline ends. The germline CDR1 and CDR2 sequences are LNHDA and SQIVND (reference sequence). The CDR3 protein is CASSIDHPADVNYGYTF. CDR3 DNA: TGTGCCAGTAGTATAGATCATCCGGCCGACGTTAACTATGGCTACACCTTC.

This clonotype was seen many times. This may arise from a read error, as a much more abundant clone is one base away. The rearrangement joins TRBV12-3 or TRBV12-4 to TRBJ2-4; TRBD1 aligns across 8 bases. The CDR3 length is 12 residues. In DNA form, the CDR3 reads TGTGCCAGCAGGACAGGGGCAAACATTAAGTACTTC. It translates to CASRTGANIKYF.

This clonotype was observed many times. The chain uses TRBV19 and TRBJ1-2; D gene ambiguous. CDR3 size: 15 residues. Trimming stripped 9 bases from V and 0 bases from J, with 17 bases between. CDR1 is LNHDA and CDR2 is SQIVND in the germline V gene (reference sequence). CDR3 protein: CASDPGHSANYGYTF. DNA of the CDR3: TGTGCCAGCGACCCCGGTCACTCCGCTAACTATGGCTACACCTTC.

This clonotype has a count of ten or more. Written as DNA, the CDR3 is TGTGCCAGCGGATTCGATCAGCCCCAGCATTTT. It translates to CASGFDQPQHF. The J gene is TRBJ1-5, the V gene TRBV12-3 or TRBV12-4; D not resolved. This CDR3 spans 11 amino acids. Trimming stripped 8 bases from V and 5 bases from J, with 7 bases between.

This clonotype was detected many times. The rearrangement links TRBV20-1 to TRBJ1-2; D gene ambiguous. This CDR3 contains 15 residues. Germline-derived CDR1 and CDR2 are DFQATT and SNEGSKA (reference sequence). V shed 1 base and J shed 0 bases, with 12 bases lying between them. The DNA of the CDR3 is TGCAGTGCTAGAGGAGGAGGGATTACTAACTATGGCTACACCTTC. Amino acid sequence: CSARGGGITNYGYTF.

This chain links TRBV11-2 with TRBJ2-7; the match to TRBD2 covers 14 bases. Germline lookup yields CDR1 SGHAT and CDR2 FQNNGV. The CDR3 totals 16 residues. With 4 bases clipped from V and 0 bases from J, the junction kept 2 bases outside the gene matches. This CDR3 reads CASSWTSGRSSYEQYF. CDR3 DNA sequence: TGTGCCAGCAGCTGGACTAGCGGGAGGAGCTCCTACGAGCAGTACTTC.